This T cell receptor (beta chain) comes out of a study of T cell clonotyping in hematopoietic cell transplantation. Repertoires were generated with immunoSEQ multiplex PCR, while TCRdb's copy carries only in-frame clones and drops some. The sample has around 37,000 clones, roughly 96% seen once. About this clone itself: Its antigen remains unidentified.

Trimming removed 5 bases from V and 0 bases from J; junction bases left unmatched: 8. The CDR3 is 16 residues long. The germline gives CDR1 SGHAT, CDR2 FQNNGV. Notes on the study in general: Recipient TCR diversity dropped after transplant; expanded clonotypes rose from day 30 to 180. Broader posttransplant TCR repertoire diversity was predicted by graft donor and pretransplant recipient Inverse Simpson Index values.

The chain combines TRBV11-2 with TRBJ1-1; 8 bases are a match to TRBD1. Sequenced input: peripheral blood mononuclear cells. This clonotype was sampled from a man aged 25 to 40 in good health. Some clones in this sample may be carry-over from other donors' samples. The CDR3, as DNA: TGTGCCAGCAGCGCTGACAGGGGAATATTGAACACTGAAGCTTTCTTT. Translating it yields CASSADRGILNTEAFF.